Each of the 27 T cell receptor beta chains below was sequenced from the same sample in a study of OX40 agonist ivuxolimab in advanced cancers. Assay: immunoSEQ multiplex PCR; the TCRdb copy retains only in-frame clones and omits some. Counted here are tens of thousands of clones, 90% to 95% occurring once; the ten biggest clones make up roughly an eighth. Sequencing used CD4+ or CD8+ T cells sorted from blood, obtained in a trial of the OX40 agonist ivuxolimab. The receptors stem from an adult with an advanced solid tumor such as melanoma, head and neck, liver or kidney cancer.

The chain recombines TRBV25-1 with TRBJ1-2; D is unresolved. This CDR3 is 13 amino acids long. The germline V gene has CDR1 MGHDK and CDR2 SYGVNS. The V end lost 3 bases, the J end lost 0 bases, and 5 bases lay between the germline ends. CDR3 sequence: CASSDVTNYGYTF. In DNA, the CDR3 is TGTGCCAGCAGTGATGTTACTAACTATGGCTACACCTTC.

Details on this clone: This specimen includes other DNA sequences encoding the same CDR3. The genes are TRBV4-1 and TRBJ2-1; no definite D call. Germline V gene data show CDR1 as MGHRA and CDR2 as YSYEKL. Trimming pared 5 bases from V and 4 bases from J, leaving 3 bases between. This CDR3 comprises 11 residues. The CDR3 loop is CASSGYNEQFF. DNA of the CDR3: TGCGCCAGCAGCGGTTACAATGAGCAGTTCTTC.

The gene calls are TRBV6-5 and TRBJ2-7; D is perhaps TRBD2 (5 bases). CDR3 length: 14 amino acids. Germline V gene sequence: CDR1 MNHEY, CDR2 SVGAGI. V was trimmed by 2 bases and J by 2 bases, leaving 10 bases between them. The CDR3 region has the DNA TGTGCCAGCAGTTACGGAGGATCACCCTACGAGCAGTACTTC. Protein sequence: CASSYGGSPYEQYF.

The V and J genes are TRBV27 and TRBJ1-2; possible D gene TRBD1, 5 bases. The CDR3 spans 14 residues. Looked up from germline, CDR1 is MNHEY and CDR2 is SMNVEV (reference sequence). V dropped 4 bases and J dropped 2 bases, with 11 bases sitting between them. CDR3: CASSSTGANYGYTF. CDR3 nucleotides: TGTGCCAGCAGTTCAACAGGAGCCAACTATGGCTACACCTTC.

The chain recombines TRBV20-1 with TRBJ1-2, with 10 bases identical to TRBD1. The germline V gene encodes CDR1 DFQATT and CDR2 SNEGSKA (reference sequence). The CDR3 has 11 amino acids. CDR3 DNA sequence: TGCAGGGACAGGGGGAACTATGGCTACACCTTC. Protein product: CRDRGNYGYTF.

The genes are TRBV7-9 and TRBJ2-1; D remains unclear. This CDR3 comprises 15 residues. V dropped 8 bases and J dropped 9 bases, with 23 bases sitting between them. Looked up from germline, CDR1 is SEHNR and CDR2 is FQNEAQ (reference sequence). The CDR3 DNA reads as TGTGCCAGCCCAGACGCAGACCCTCCTGGAACTGAGCAGTTCTTC. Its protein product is CASPDADPPGTEQFF.

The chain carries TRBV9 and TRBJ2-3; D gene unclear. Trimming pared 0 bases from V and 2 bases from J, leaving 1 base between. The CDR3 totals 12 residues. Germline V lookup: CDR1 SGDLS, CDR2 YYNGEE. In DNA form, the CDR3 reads TGTGCCAGCAGCGTAGACACAGATACGCAGTATTTT. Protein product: CASSVDTDTQYF.

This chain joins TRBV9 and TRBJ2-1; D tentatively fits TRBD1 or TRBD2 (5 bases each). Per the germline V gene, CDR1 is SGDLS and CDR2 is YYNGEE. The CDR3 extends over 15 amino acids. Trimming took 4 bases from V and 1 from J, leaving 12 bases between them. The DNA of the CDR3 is TGTGCCAGCAGCACGGGACGAAATTCCTACAATGAGCAGTTCTTC. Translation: CASSTGRNSYNEQFF.

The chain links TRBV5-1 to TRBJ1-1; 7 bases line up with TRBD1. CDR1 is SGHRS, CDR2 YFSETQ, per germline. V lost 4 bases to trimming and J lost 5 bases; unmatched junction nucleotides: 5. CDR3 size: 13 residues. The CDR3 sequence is CASSPGQSTEAFF. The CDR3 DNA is TGCGCCAGCAGCCCGGGACAGTCTACTGAAGCTTTCTTT.

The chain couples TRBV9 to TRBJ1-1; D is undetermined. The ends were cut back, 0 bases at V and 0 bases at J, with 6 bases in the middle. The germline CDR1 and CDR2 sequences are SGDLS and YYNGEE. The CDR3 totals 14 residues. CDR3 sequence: CASSVGTLNTEAFF. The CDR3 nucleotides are TGTGCCAGCAGCGTAGGGACCCTGAACACTGAAGCTTTCTTT.

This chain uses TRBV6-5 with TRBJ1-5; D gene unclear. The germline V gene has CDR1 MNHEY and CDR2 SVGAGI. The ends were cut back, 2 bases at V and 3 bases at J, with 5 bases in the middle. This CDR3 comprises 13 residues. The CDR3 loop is CASSYAVNQPQHF. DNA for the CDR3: TGTGCCAGCAGTTACGCAGTCAATCAGCCCCAGCATTTT.

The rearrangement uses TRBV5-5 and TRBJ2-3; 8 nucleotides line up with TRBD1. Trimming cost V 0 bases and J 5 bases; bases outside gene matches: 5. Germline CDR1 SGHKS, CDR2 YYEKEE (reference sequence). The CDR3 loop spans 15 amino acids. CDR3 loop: CASSLGTGIGDTQYF. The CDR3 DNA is TGTGCCAGCAGCTTGGGGACAGGGATAGGAGATACGCAGTATTTT.

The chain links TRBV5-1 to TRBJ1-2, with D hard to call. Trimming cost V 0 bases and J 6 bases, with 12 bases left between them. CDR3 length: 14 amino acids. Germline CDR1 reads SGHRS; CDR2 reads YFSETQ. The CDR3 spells CASSLARPLDGYTF. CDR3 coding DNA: TGCGCCAGCAGCTTGGCCCGGCCCCTTGATGGCTACACCTTC.

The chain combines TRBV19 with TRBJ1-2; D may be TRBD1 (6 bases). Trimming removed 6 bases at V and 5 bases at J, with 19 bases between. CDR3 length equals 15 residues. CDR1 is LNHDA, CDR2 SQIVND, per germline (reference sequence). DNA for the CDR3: TGTGCCAGTAGCCGATTCCGGGACACTGATTATGGCTACACCTTC. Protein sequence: CASSRFRDTDYGYTF.

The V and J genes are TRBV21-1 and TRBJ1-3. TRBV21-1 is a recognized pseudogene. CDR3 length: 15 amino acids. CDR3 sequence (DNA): TGTGCCAGCAGCCCCCTGGTGGAACCTGGAAACACCATATATTTT. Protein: CASSPLVEPGNTIYF.

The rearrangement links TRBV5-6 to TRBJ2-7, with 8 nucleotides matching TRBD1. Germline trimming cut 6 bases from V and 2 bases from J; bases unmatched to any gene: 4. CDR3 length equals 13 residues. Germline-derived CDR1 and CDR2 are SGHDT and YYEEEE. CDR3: CASMGQVAYEQYF. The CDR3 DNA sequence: TGTGCCAGCATGGGACAGGTAGCCTACGAGCAGTACTTC.

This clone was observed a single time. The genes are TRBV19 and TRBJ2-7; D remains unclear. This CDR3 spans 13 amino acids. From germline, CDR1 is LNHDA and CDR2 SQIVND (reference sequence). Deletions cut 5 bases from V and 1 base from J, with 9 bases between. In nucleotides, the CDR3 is TGTGCCAGTAGTCTGGACGGATCCTACGAGCAGTACTTC. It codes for CASSLDGSYEQYF.

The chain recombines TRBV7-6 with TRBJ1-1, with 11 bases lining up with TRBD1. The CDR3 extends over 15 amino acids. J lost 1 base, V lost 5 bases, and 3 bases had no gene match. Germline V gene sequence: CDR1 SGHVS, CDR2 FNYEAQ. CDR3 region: CASSRGTGGNTEAFF. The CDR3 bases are TGTGCCAGCAGCAGAGGGACAGGGGGGAACACTGAAGCTTTCTTT.

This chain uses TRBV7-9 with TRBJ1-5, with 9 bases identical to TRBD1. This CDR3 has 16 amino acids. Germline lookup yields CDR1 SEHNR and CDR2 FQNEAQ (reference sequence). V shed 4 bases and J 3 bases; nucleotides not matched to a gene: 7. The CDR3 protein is CASSSAGQGINQPQHF. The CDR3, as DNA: TGTGCCAGCAGCTCAGCGGGACAGGGCATCAATCAGCCCCAGCATTTT. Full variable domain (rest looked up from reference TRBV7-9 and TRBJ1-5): DTGVSQNPRHKITKRGQNVTFRCDPISEHNRLYWYRQTLGQGPEFLTYFQNEAQLEKSRLLSDRFSAERPKGSFSTLEIQRTEQGDSAMYLCASSSAGQGINQPQHFGDGTRLSIL.

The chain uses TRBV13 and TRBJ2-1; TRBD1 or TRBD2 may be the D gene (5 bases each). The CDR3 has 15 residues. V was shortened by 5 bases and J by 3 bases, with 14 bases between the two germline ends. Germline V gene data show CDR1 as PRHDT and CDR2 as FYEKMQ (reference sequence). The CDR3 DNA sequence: TGTGCCAGCAGCGTACCGGGACGGGGCTACAATGAGCAGTTCTTC. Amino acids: CASSVPGRGYNEQFF.

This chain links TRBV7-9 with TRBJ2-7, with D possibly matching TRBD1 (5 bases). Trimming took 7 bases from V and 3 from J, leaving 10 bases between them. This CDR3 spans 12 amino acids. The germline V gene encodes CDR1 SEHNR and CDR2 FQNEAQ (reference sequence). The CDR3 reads CASTVDSYEQYF. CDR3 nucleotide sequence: TGTGCCAGCACCGTTGACAGCTACGAGCAGTACTTC.

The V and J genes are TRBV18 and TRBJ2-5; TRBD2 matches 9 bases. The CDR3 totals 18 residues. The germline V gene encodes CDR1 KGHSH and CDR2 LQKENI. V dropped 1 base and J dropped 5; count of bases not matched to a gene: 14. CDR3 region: CASSPLGGGAVFGETQYF. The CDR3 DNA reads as TGTGCCAGCTCACCACTCGGCGGGGGGGCCGTTTTTGGCGAGACCCAGTACTTC. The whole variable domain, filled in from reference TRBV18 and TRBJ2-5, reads NAGVMQNPRHLVRRRGQEARLRCSPMKGHSHVYWYRQLPEEGLKFMVYLQKENIIDESGMPKERFSAEFPKEGPSILRIQQVVRGDSAAYFCASSPLGGGAVFGETQYFGPGTRLLVL.

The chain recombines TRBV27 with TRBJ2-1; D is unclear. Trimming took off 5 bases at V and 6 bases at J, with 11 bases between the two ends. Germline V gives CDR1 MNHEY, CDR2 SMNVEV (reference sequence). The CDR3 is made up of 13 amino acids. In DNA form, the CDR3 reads TGTGCCAGCAGTCCTTTAGCTGGCAATGAGCAGTTCTTC. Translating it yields CASSPLAGNEQFF.

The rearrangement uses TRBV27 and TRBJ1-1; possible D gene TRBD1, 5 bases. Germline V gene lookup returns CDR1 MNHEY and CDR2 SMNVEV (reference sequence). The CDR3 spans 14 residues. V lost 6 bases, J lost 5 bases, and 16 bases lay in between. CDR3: CASSPRGGFTEAFF. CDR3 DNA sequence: TGTGCCAGCAGCCCGCGCGGGGGATTTACTGAAGCTTTCTTT.

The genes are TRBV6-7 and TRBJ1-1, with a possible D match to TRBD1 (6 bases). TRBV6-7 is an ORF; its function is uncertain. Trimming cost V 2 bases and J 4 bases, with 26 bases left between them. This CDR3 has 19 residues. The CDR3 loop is CASSYLYERHREVSTEAFF. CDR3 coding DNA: TGTGCCAGCAGTTACCTCTACGAGCGTCACAGGGAGGTAAGCACTGAAGCTTTCTTT.

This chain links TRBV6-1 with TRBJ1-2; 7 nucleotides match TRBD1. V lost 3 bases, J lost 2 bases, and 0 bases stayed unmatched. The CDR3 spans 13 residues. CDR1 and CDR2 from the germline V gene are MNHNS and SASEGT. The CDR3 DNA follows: TGTGCCAGCAGTGAGACAGGGAACTATGGCTACACCTTC. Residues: CASSETGNYGYTF.

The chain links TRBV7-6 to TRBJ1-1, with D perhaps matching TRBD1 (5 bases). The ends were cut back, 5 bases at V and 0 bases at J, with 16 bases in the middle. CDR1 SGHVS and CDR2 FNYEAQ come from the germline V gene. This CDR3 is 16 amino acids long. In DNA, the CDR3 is TGTGCCAGCAGCATCGCGGCAGGACAAATGAACACTGAAGCTTTCTTT. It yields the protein CASSIAAGQMNTEAFF.